This is a list of T cell receptor beta chains from one sample in a study of blood T cell repertoires in COVID-19. The method was immunoSEQ multiplex PCR; TCRdb's version includes in-frame clones alone and lacks a portion of them. The table records about 140,000 clones, 84% of them present only once. The sample comprised peripheral blood. Receptors originate from a man in his sixties with active or convalescent COVID-19. Each CDR3 is given with its conserved first and last residue. The order of the fields is V gene, J gene, D gene, clone size, CDR3 DNA, CDR3 protein. The D gene is left open where the match is weak. The size entry is marked missing in some rows and otherwise reads once, few, many or a size class.

TRBV18	TRBJ1-5	TRBD1	.	TGTGCCAGCTCACCACCGGGACAGGGGGTGAGCAATCAGCCCCAGCATTTT	CASSPPGQGVSNQPQHF
TRBV5-1	TRBJ1-3	.	.	TGCGCCAGCAGCCCGGGGGTTGCCTCTGGAAACACCATATATTTT	CASSPGVASGNTIYF
TRBV7-2	TRBJ1-2	.	.	TGTGCCAGCAGCCCTCCACTAACCTGGGGCTACACCTTC	CASSPPLTWGYTF
TRBV11-3	TRBJ2-7	TRBD1	.	TGTGCCAGCACCCATTTGGGACAGGGGGGCTACGAGCAGTACTTC	CASTHLGQGGYEQYF
TRBV5-1	TRBJ1-4	TRBD1	once	TGCGCCAGCAGCCTGGCGGGACAGGCGCCAAGGGGTAATGAAAAACTGTTTTTT	CASSLAGQAPRGNEKLFF
TRBV6-5	TRBJ1-2	.	.	TGTGCCAGCAGTTACGCGGGGGGCGGCTATGGCTACACCTTC	CASSYAGGGYGYTF
TRBV11-3	TRBJ2-3	.	.	TGTGCCAGCAGCTTATTCCAGTCCACAGATACGCAGTATTTT	CASSLFQSTDTQYF
TRBV7-2	TRBJ1-2	.	.	TGTGCCAGCAGCGCACAGAGTTATTCAGGGCATGGCTACACCTTC	CASSAQSYSGHGYTF
TRBV24-1	TRBJ1-5	.	few	TGTGCCACGCAGAACAGAATCAATCAGCCCCAGCATTTT	CATQNRINQPQHF
TRBV25-1	TRBJ1-2	.	.	TGTGCCAGCAGTAAAACAGATAACTATGGCTACACCTTC	CASSKTDNYGYTF
TRBV9	TRBJ2-1	TRBD1	.	TGTGCCAGCAGCGTGGGACAGGGCGGCGGTGAGCAGTTCTTC	CASSVGQGGGEQFF
TRBV7-9	TRBJ1-1	.	.	TGTGCCAGTCCGGGACTCACTGGGGACACTGAAGCTTTCTTT	CASPGLTGDTEAFF
TRBV10-1	TRBJ2-3	.	few	TGCGCCAGCAGGTCGGGAGGCACAGATACGCAGTATTTT	CASRSGGTDTQYF
TRBV11-2	TRBJ1-1	.	.	TGTGCCAGCAGCTTAGACCCGGGTACCACTGAAGCTTTCTTT	CASSLDPGTTEAFF
TRBV4-1	TRBJ2-5	TRBD2	.	TGCGCCAGCAGCCAAAAGGGAGTTAGCGGGGGCCCCCAAGAGACCCAGTACTTC	CASSQKGVSGGPQETQYF
TRBV12-5	TRBJ1-1	.	.	TGTGCTAGTGGACCCGCGAGGCCGCGCACTGAAGCTTTCTTT	CASGPARPRTEAFF
TRBV5-4	TRBJ2-2	.	once	TGTGCCAGCAGCTTCGATCCGGGACTGAACACCGGGGAGCTGTTTTTT	CASSFDPGLNTGELFF
TRBV28	TRBJ2-1	TRBD1	once	TGTGCCAGCAGTTTGCCCGGACAGGGGGAGGATGAGCAGTTCTTC	CASSLPGQGEDEQFF
TRBV9	TRBJ1-6	.	.	TGTGCCAGCAGCGTAGGAGGGTCAGGATACTCACCCCTCCACTTT	CASSVGGSGYSPLHF
TRBV18	TRBJ1-5	.	.	TGTGCCAGCTCACCTGTTAGTAGTAGCAATCAGCCCCAGCATTTT	CASSPVSSSNQPQHF
TRBV5-1	TRBJ2-1	TRBD2	.	TGCGCCAGCAGCTTGGACCAAGCGGGGCCCAATGAGCAGTTCTTC	CASSLDQAGPNEQFF
TRBV6-6	TRBJ1-5	TRBD1	few	TGTGCCAGCAGAGAGTGGAGACAGGGGGATCAGCCCCAGCATTTT	CASREWRQGDQPQHF
TRBV18	TRBJ2-6	TRBD1	.	TGTGCCAGCTCACCCACGACAGGGGGTTCTTCTGGGGCCAACGTCCTGACTTTC	CASSPTTGGSSGANVLTF
TRBV24-1	TRBJ2-1	TRBD2	.	TGTGCCACCAGTGATCCCGGGACTAGCGGGAGCCCTACCTCCTACAATGAGCAGTTCTTC	CATSDPGTSGSPTSYNEQFF
TRBV6-1	TRBJ1-2	TRBD1	.	TGTGCCAGCAGTGAAACCGGGACAGGAGGTTCTGGCTACACCTTC	CASSETGTGGSGYTF
TRBV7-8	TRBJ1-2	.	few	TGTGCCAGCAGCCTAGGTCAAGGGGCGAGTGGCTACACCTTC	CASSLGQGASGYTF
TRBV5-4	TRBJ2-5	TRBD1	.	TGTGCCAGCAGTCTGGACAGGGTACAGACCCAGTACTTC	CASSLDRVQTQYF
TRBV7-9	TRBJ2-1	TRBD2	many	TGTGCCAGCAGCCCCGGGACTAGTCAAGAGCAGTTCTTC	CASSPGTSQEQFF
TRBV19	TRBJ1-5	TRBD1	.	TGTGCCAGTAGTATGGTAGGGGGCCGTCAGCCCCAGCATTTT	CASSMVGGRQPQHF
TRBV7-2	TRBJ2-5	.	.	TGTGCCAGCAGCCCCCTAGAGACCCAGTACTTC	CASSPLETQYF
TRBV30	TRBJ1-2	.	.	TGTGCCTGGACGACTAGGCAGAGTAACTATGGCTACACCTTC	CAWTTRQSNYGYTF
TRBV19	TRBJ1-4	.	.	TGTGCCAGCGCTGAGGGCTTGAATGAAAAACTGTTTTTT	CASAEGLNEKLFF
TRBV11-2	TRBJ1-4	.	.	TGTGCCAGCAGCCCCTCAGGTCCCCCAGAAAAACTGTTTTTT	CASSPSGPPEKLFF
TRBV6-5	TRBJ1-2	.	.	TGTGCCAGCAGTTACTCGACGCCGTCTTCGGGGTATGGCTACACCTTC	CASSYSTPSSGYGYTF
TRBV5-4	TRBJ2-3	TRBD2	.	TGTGCCAGCAGAGCCGGGACTAGCAGGATCCCAGATACGCAGTATTTT	CASRAGTSRIPDTQYF
TRBV2	TRBJ2-5	TRBD1	.	TGTGCCAGCAACTTCGGGGGGTCGGGACAGGGACAAGAGACCCAGTACTTC	CASNFGGSGQGQETQYF
TRBV15	TRBJ2-2	TRBD1	.	TGTGCCACCAGCACCCGGACAGGTTGGACCGGGGAGCTGTTTTTT	CATSTRTGWTGELFF
TRBV7-9	TRBJ2-1	.	.	TGTGCCAGCAGCTTATTATTGGGACTGGATTACAATGAGCAGTTCTTC	CASSLLLGLDYNEQFF
TRBV5-5	TRBJ1-4	.	.	TGTGCCAGCGGCAGGACAGCTACTAATGAAAAACTGTTTTTT	CASGRTATNEKLFF
TRBV6-2/TRBV6-3	TRBJ2-7	.	.	TGTGCCAGCAGTTACTCGCAGGGGGGAACCTACGAGCAGTACTTC	CASSYSQGGTYEQYF
TRBV5-1	TRBJ1-2	.	.	TGCGCCAGCAGCTTACACAGGGAGCAGTTTGGCTACACCTTC	CASSLHREQFGYTF
TRBV6-1	TRBJ2-1	.	.	TGTGCCAGCAGTAAAGAGGGGCCCAGAACTCCCAATGAGCAGTTCTTC	CASSKEGPRTPNEQFF